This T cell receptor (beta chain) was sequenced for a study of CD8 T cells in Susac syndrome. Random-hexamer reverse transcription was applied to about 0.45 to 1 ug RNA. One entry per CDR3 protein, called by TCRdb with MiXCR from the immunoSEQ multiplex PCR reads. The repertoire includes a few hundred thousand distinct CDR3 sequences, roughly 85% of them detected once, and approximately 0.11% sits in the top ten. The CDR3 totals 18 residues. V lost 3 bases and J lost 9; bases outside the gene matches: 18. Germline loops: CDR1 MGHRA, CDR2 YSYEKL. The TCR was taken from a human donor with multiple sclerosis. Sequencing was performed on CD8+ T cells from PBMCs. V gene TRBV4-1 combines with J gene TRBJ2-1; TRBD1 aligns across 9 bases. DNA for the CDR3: TGCGCCAGCAGCCAGTTGGACAGGGGATGGGGCCCCGTGGGTGAGCAGTTCTTC. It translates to CASSQLDRGWGPVGEQFF.